Listed below are T cell receptor beta chains from one sample, sequenced in a study of T cell repertoires and Cas9 in healthy adults. Generated by immunoSEQ multiplex PCR, the TCRdb table keeps only in-frame clones and is missing some. The top ten hold roughly 1.5% of the sample, which has approximately 23,000 clones, more than 80% seen once. The sample taken for sequencing was CD4+ effector T cells (CD127+, CD25-, CD137-, CD154-) from PBMCs; culture status not recorded. These receptors were obtained from a human donor in good health. Both conserved end residues are part of each CDR3. Fields, in order: clone size, J gene, D gene, V gene, CDR3 protein, CDR3 DNA. The D gene is left open where the match is weak. Not every row has a clone size; where given, it reads once, few, many or a size class.

clone size: -
J gene: TRBJ1-5
D gene: TRBD1
V gene: TRBV27
CDR3 protein: CASRPGTGAFLGNQPQHF
CDR3 DNA: TGTGCCAGCAGGCCCGGGACAGGGGCCTTCTTGGGCAATCAGCCCCAGCATTTT

clone size: -
J gene: TRBJ1-2
D gene: -
V gene: TRBV5-1
CDR3 protein: CASSLEEGRNGYTF
CDR3 DNA: TGCGCCAGCAGCTTGGAGGAGGGAAGAAATGGCTACACCTTC

clone size: -
J gene: TRBJ1-1
D gene: -
V gene: TRBV29-1
CDR3 protein: CSVVPDTEAFF
CDR3 DNA: TGCAGCGTTGTCCCAGACACTGAAGCTTTCTTT

clone size: -
J gene: TRBJ1-1
D gene: -
V gene: TRBV18
CDR3 protein: CASSPPAVQGAEAFF
CDR3 DNA: TGTGCCAGCTCACCACCGGCAGTTCAAGGGGCTGAAGCTTTCTTT

clone size: once
J gene: TRBJ1-4
D gene: -
V gene: TRBV28
CDR3 protein: CASSLPTEKLFF
CDR3 DNA: TGTGCCAGCAGTTTACCGACCGAAAAACTGTTTTTT

clone size: few
J gene: TRBJ1-4
D gene: -
V gene: TRBV4-1
CDR3 protein: CASSQIGGWPFF
CDR3 DNA: TGCGCCAGCAGCCAAATCGGGGGCTGGCCGTTTTTT

clone size: -
J gene: TRBJ1-2
D gene: -
V gene: TRBV6-6
CDR3 protein: CASTSRAYGYTF
CDR3 DNA: TGTGCCAGCACTAGCCGGGCCTATGGCTACACCTTC

clone size: -
J gene: TRBJ2-5
D gene: -
V gene: TRBV29-1
CDR3 protein: CSVDGETQYF
CDR3 DNA: TGCAGCGTTGATGGGGAGACCCAGTACTTC

clone size: once
J gene: TRBJ2-5
D gene: -
V gene: TRBV19
CDR3 protein: CASSISPDPQETQYF
CDR3 DNA: TGTGCCAGTAGTATTTCCCCAGACCCTCAAGAGACCCAGTACTTC

clone size: -
J gene: TRBJ1-2
D gene: -
V gene: TRBV9
CDR3 protein: CASSGRDTYGYTF
CDR3 DNA: TGTGCCAGCAGCGGGCGGGACACCTATGGCTACACCTTC

clone size: -
J gene: TRBJ2-5
D gene: -
V gene: TRBV28
CDR3 protein: CAHGEYQETQYF
CDR3 DNA: TGTGCCCACGGCGAGTACCAAGAGACCCAGTACTTC

clone size: -
J gene: TRBJ1-5
D gene: -
V gene: TRBV19
CDR3 protein: CASSSTQYLNQPQHF
CDR3 DNA: TGTGCCAGTAGTAGCACACAATATCTCAATCAGCCCCAGCATTTT

clone size: -
J gene: TRBJ1-6
D gene: -
V gene: TRBV4-3
CDR3 protein: CASSDTRGGLGSPLHF
CDR3 DNA: TGCGCCAGCAGCGACACGAGGGGGGGCTTAGGCTCACCCCTCCACTTT

clone size: few
J gene: TRBJ2-1
D gene: -
V gene: TRBV12-5
CDR3 protein: CASGWGAHEQFF
CDR3 DNA: TGTGCTAGTGGTTGGGGTGCGCATGAGCAGTTCTTC

clone size: -
J gene: TRBJ1-1
D gene: -
V gene: TRBV28
CDR3 protein: CASSLVRGRYTEAFF
CDR3 DNA: TGTGCCAGCAGTTTAGTCCGGGGGCGATACACTGAAGCTTTCTTT

clone size: -
J gene: TRBJ1-5
D gene: -
V gene: TRBV18
CDR3 protein: CASSPGVPGSNQPQHF
CDR3 DNA: TGTGCCAGCTCACCAGGGGTCCCAGGGAGCAATCAGCCCCAGCATTTT

clone size: -
J gene: TRBJ2-3
D gene: -
V gene: TRBV28
CDR3 protein: CASSLGRGYSNTQYF
CDR3 DNA: TGTGCCAGCAGCCTCGGACGGGGGTATTCCAATACGCAGTATTTT

clone size: -
J gene: TRBJ1-3
D gene: -
V gene: TRBV19
CDR3 protein: CASSIGVSGNTIYF
CDR3 DNA: TGTGCCAGTAGTATAGGGGTCTCTGGAAACACCATATATTTT

clone size: -
J gene: TRBJ2-7
D gene: -
V gene: TRBV18
CDR3 protein: CASSPGGVFRVSYEQYF
CDR3 DNA: TGTGCCAGCTCACCAGGCGGGGTCTTCCGTGTTTCCTACGAGCAGTACTTC

clone size: -
J gene: TRBJ2-3
D gene: -
V gene: TRBV4-3
CDR3 protein: CASSQDGGGGILTDTQYF
CDR3 DNA: TGCGCCAGCAGCCAAGATGGGGGGGGCGGCATACTCACAGATACGCAGTATTTT

clone size: -
J gene: TRBJ2-6
D gene: -
V gene: TRBV9
CDR3 protein: CASSPRGDPGANVLTF
CDR3 DNA: TGTGCCAGCAGCCCTCGCGGGGATCCTGGGGCCAACGTCCTGACTTTC

clone size: -
J gene: TRBJ2-1
D gene: -
V gene: TRBV14
CDR3 protein: CASSRLGGAYNEQFF
CDR3 DNA: TGTGCCAGCAGCAGACTGGGGGGAGCCTACAATGAGCAGTTCTTC

clone size: -
J gene: TRBJ1-5
D gene: TRBD1
V gene: TRBV6-5
CDR3 protein: CASRGGGNNNQPQHF
CDR3 DNA: TGTGCCAGCAGGGGAGGGGGCAACAACAATCAGCCCCAGCATTTT

clone size: -
J gene: TRBJ1-4
D gene: -
V gene: TRBV5-1
CDR3 protein: CASSLEPGGEKLFF
CDR3 DNA: TGCGCCAGCAGCTTGGAACCGGGGGGTGAAAAACTGTTTTTT

clone size: -
J gene: TRBJ1-1
D gene: -
V gene: TRBV5-1
CDR3 protein: CASRATDMNTEAFF
CDR3 DNA: TGCGCCAGCAGGGCGACAGACATGAACACTGAAGCTTTCTTT

clone size: -
J gene: TRBJ2-1
D gene: TRBD2
V gene: TRBV29-1
CDR3 protein: CSVDTLAGHEQFF
CDR3 DNA: TGCAGCGTCGACACACTAGCGGGGCATGAGCAGTTCTTC

clone size: -
J gene: TRBJ2-5
D gene: -
V gene: TRBV2
CDR3 protein: CASSISGRRETQYF
CDR3 DNA: TGTGCCAGCAGCATCTCAGGGCGGCGGGAGACCCAGTACTTC

clone size: -
J gene: TRBJ2-3
D gene: -
V gene: TRBV27
CDR3 protein: CASSLAKGTDTQYF
CDR3 DNA: TGTGCCAGCAGTTTAGCCAAAGGCACAGATACGCAGTATTTT

clone size: once
J gene: TRBJ2-3
D gene: -
V gene: TRBV4-1
CDR3 protein: CASSQEPGTDTQYF
CDR3 DNA: TGCGCCAGCAGCCAAGAACCAGGGACAGATACGCAGTATTTT

clone size: -
J gene: TRBJ2-7
D gene: -
V gene: TRBV19
CDR3 protein: CASLDPMAYEQYF
CDR3 DNA: TGTGCCAGTCTCGATCCGATGGCCTACGAGCAGTACTTC

clone size: -
J gene: TRBJ2-3
D gene: -
V gene: TRBV5-1
CDR3 protein: CASSLSAITDTQYF
CDR3 DNA: TGCGCCAGCAGCTTGAGTGCTATCACAGATACGCAGTATTTT

clone size: -
J gene: TRBJ2-4
D gene: -
V gene: TRBV15
CDR3 protein: CATSRDQGRGAKNIQYF
CDR3 DNA: TGTGCCACCAGCAGAGACCAGGGTCGGGGGGCCAAAAACATTCAGTACTTC

clone size: -
J gene: TRBJ1-2
D gene: -
V gene: TRBV5-6
CDR3 protein: CASSLGTANYGYTF
CDR3 DNA: TGTGCCAGCAGCTTGGGGACAGCTAACTATGGCTACACCTTC

clone size: -
J gene: TRBJ1-1
D gene: -
V gene: TRBV6-1
CDR3 protein: CASRSHRDTEAFF
CDR3 DNA: TGTGCCAGCAGATCGCACAGGGACACTGAAGCTTTCTTT

clone size: -
J gene: TRBJ2-5
D gene: -
V gene: TRBV6-6
CDR3 protein: CASRKDPRGETQYF
CDR3 DNA: TGTGCCAGCAGAAAGGACCCGAGGGGGGAGACCCAGTACTTC

clone size: -
J gene: TRBJ1-2
D gene: -
V gene: TRBV4-1
CDR3 protein: CASSQVMDPLQGTAF
CDR3 DNA: TGCGCCAGCAGCCAAGTTATGGACCCGTTACAGGGTACGGCCTTC

clone size: -
J gene: TRBJ1-1
D gene: -
V gene: TRBV4-1
CDR3 protein: CASSQGRQSNTEAFF
CDR3 DNA: TGCGCCAGCAGCCAAGGTAGACAGTCTAACACTGAAGCTTTCTTT